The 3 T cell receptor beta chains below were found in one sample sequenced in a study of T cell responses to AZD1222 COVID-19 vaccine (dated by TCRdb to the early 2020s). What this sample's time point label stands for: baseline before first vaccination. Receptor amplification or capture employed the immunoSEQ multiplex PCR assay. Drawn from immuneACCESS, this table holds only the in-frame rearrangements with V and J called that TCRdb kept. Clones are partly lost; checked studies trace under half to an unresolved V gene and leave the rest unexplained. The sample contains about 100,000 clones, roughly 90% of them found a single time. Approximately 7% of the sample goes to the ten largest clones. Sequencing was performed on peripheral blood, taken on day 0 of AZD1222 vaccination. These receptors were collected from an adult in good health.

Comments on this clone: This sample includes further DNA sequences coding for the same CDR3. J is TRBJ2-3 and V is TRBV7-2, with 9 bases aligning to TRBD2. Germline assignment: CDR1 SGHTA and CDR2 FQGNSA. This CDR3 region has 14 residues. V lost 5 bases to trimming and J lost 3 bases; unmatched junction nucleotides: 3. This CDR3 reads CASSLSGSTDTQYF. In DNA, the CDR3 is TGTGCCAGCAGCCTTAGCGGGAGTACAGATACGCAGTATTTT.

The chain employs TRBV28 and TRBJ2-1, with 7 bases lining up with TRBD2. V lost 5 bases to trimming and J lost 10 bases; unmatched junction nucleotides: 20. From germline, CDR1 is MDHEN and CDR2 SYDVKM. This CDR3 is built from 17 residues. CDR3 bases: TGTGCCAGCAGTCCGCCCTCTAGCGGTGTAGGACCTTGGGAGCAGTTCTTC. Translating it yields CASSPPSSGVGPWEQFF.

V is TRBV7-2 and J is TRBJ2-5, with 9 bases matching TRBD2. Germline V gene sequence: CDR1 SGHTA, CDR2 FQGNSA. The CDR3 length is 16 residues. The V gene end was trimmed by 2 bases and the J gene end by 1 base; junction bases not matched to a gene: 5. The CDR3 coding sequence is TGTGCCAGCAGCTTATCTGGTAGCGGGGGCCAAGAGACCCAGTACTTC. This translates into CASSLSGSGGQETQYF.